This section outlines one T cell receptor beta chain sequence together with its context. Its antigen is still unknown. The sample contains more than one DNA sequence encoding this CDR3. These data are taken from a study of Ad26.COV2.S vaccination and SARS-CoV-2 variants. Study at large: The vaccine Ad26.COV2.S was put into the muscle once, or twice with 56 days between.

Treatment in this sample: over 15 received Ad26.COV2.S at low or high dose, single or two shots; 5 received placebo; per-sample allocation not given. The investigators took samples on day 63 after the first vaccine or placebo injection. CDR1 and CDR2 (germline): SGHAT, FQNNGV. V gave up 4 bases and J gave up 3 bases, with 4 bases separating them. The CDR3 has 11 residues. Study results and limitations: Placebo and vaccine recipients had non-spike TCR breadth that was similar. Using TCR breadth and depth analyses may have led to underestimated total T cell responses.

This table comes from immunoSEQ multiplex PCR, and its TCRdb copy is limited to in-frame clones, with some not included. The table records approximately 400,000 clones, 83% of them present only once. The V gene is TRBV11-2, the J gene TRBJ2-7; no clear D. The sequencing here drew on peripheral blood, taken in a trial of Ad26.COV2.S vaccine versus placebo. This clonotype was sampled from a person aged 18-65 years who received the Ad26.COV2.S COVID-19 vaccine or a placebo. CDR3: CASSSYYEQYF. CDR3 bases: TGTGCCAGCAGCTCTTACTACGAGCAGTACTTC.